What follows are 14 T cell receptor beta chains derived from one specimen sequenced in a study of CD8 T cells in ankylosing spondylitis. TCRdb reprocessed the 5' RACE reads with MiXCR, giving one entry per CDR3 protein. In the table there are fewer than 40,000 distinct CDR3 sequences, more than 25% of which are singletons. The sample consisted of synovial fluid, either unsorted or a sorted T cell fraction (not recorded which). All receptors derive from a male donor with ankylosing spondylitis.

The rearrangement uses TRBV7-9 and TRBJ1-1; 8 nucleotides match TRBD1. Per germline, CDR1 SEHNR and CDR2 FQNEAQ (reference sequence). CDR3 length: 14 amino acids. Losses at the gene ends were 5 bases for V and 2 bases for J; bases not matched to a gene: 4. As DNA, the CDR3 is TGTGCCAGCAGCACGACAGGGGAAAACACTGAAGCTTTCTTT. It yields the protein CASSTTGENTEAFF.

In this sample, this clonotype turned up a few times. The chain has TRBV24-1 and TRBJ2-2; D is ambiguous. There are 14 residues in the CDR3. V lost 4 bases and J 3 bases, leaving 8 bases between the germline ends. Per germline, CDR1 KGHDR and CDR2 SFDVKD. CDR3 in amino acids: CATSDQKYTGELFF. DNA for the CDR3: TGTGCCACCAGTGACCAGAAATACACCGGGGAGCTGTTTTTT.

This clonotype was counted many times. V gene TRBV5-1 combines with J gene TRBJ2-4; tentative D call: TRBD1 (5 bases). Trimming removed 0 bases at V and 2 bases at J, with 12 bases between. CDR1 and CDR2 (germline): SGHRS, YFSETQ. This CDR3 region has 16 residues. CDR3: CASSLDQGFSKNIQYF. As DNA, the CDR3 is TGCGCCAGCAGCTTGGATCAGGGATTCTCCAAAAACATTCAGTACTTC. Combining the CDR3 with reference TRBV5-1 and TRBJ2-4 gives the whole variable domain KAGVTQTPRYLIKTRGQQVTLSCSPISGHRSVSWYQQTPGQGLQFLFEYFSETQRNKGNFPGRFSGRQFSNSRSEMNVSTLELGDSALYLCASSLDQGFSKNIQYFGAGTRLSVL.

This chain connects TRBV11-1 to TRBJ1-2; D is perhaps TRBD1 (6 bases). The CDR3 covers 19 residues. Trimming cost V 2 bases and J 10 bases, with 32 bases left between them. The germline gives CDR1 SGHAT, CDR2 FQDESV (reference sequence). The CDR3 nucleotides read TGTGCCAGCAGCTTATCCGCACCACCGGTAGGGGGGCCCGAAGATGACTACACCTTC. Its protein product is CASSLSAPPVGGPEDDYTF.

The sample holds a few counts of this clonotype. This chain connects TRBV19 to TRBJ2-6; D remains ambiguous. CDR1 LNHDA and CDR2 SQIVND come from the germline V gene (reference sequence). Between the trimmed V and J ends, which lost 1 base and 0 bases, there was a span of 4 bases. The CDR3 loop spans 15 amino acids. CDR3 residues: CASSIGPSGANVLTF. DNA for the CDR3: TGTGCCAGTAGTATAGGTCCCTCTGGGGCCAACGTCCTGACTTTC.

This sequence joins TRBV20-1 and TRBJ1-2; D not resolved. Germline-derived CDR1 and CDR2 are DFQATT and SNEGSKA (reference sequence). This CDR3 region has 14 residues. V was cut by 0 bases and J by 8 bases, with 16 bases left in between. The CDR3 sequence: CSARDRQETGGYTF. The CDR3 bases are TGCAGTGCTAGAGATCGGCAGGAAACGGGGGGCTACACCTTC.

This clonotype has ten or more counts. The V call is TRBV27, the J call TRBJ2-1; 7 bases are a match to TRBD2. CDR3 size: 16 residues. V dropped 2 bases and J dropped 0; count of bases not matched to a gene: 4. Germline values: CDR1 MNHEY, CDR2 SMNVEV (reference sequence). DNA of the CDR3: TGTGCCAGCAGTTTAGTAGGCGGGAGCTCCTACAATGAGCAGTTCTTC. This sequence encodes CASSLVGGSSYNEQFF.

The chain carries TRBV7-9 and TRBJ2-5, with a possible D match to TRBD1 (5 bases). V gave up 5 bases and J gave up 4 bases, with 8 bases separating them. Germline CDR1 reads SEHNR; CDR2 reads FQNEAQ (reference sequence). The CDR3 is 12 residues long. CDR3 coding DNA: TGTGCCAGCAGCCCAGACAGAGAGACCCAGTACTTC. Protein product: CASSPDRETQYF.

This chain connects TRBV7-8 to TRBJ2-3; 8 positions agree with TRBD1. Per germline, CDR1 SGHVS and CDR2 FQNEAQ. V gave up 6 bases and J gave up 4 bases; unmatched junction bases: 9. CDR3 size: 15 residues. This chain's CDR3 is CASSPDRGPPDTQYF. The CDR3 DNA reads TGTGCCAGCAGTCCCGACAGGGGCCCGCCAGATACGCAGTATTTT.

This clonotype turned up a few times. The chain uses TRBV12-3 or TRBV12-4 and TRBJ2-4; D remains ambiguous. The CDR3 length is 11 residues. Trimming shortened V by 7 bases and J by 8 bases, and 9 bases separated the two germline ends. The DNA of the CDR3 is TGTGCCAGCACCCTCAACTACATTCAGTACTTC. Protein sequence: CASTLNYIQYF.

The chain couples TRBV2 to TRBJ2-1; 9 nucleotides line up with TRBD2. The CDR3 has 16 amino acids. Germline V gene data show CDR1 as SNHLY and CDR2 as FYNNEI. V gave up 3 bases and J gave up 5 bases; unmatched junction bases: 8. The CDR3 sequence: CASSDLAGSRNNEQFF. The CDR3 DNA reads TGTGCCAGCAGTGATCTAGCGGGATCCCGTAACAATGAGCAGTTCTTC.

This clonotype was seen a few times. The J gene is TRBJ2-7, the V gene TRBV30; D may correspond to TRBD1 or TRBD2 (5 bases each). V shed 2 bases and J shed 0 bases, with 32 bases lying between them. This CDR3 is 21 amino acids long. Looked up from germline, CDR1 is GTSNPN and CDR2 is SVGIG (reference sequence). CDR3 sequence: CAWSPKTGTTQIYYSSYEQYF. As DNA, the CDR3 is TGTGCCTGGAGTCCAAAAACCGGGACCACTCAAATCTACTACAGCTCCTACGAGCAGTACTTC.

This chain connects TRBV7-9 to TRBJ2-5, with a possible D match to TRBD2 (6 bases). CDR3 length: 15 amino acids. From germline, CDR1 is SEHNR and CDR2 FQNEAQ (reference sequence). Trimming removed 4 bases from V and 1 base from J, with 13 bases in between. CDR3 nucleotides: TGTGCCAGCAGCTCCCTGGGGGAGGCCCAAGAGACCCAGTACTTC. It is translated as CASSSLGEAQETQYF. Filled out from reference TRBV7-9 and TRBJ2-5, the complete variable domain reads DTGVSQNPRHKITKRGQNVTFRCDPISEHNRLYWYRQTLGQGPEFLTYFQNEAQLEKSRLLSDRFSAERPKGSFSTLEIQRTEQGDSAMYLCASSSLGEAQETQYFGPGTRLLVL.

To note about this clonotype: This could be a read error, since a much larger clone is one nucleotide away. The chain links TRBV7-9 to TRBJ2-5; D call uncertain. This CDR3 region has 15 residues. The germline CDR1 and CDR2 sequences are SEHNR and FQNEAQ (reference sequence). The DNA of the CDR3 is TGTGTCAGCAGCTTAGATTCACAGTTCCAAGAGACCCAGTACTTC. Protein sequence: CVSSLDSQFQETQYF. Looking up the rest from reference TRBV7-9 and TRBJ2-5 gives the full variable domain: DTGVSQNPRHKITKRGQNVTFRCDPISEHNRLYWYRQTLGQGPEFLTYFQNEAQLEKSRLLSDRFSAERPKGSFSTLEIQRTEQGDSAMYLCVSSLDSQFQETQYFGPGTRLLVL.